The rows below give T cell receptor beta chains drawn from one sample of a study of control samples from healthy donors and cancer patients. Here immunoSEQ multiplex PCR was the method, and the copy in TCRdb shows in-frame clones only, minus some. The data show 120,000 or so clones, 87% seen once. Sequenced material: blood. Every receptor here comes from a man in his 60s in good health. Both conserved end residues are part of each CDR3. A D gene is named only where the DNA matches it firmly. Only some rows state a clone size, as once, few, many or a class for expanded clones.

clone_size: -
v_call: TRBV7-9
d_call: -
j_call: TRBJ1-6
cdr3_nt: TGTGCCAGCAGCTTCAAGGGGAGTTCACCCCTCCACTTT
cdr3_aa: CASSFKGSSPLHF

clone_size: many
v_call: TRBV5-6
d_call: TRBD1
j_call: TRBJ2-7
cdr3_nt: TGTGCCAGCAGCCCTCCCCTGGACAGGGGCGAGCAGTACTTC
cdr3_aa: CASSPPLDRGEQYF

clone_size: -
v_call: TRBV28
d_call: -
j_call: TRBJ1-1
cdr3_nt: TGTGCCAGCAGTTTATACCGGAGAATAAACACTGAAGCTTTCTTT
cdr3_aa: CASSLYRRINTEAFF

clone_size: few
v_call: TRBV20-1
d_call: -
j_call: TRBJ1-1
cdr3_nt: TGCAGTGCTCCTGACCCCAGCGGAGCTTTCTTT
cdr3_aa: CSAPDPSGAFF

clone_size: -
v_call: TRBV28
d_call: -
j_call: TRBJ1-5
cdr3_nt: TGTGCCAGCAGTTTGACAGGTTTGCGGCAGCCCCAGCATTTT
cdr3_aa: CASSLTGLRQPQHF

clone_size: -
v_call: TRBV11-2
d_call: -
j_call: TRBJ1-4
cdr3_nt: TGTGCCAGCAGCTTAGTGGGTGAAAAACTGTTTTTT
cdr3_aa: CASSLVGEKLFF

clone_size: -
v_call: TRBV21-1
d_call: -
j_call: TRBJ1-5
cdr3_nt: TGTGCCAGCAGCAGACGCCTCCGGACAGACAATCAGCCCCAGCATTTT
cdr3_aa: CASSRRLRTDNQPQHF

clone_size: -
v_call: TRBV28
d_call: -
j_call: TRBJ1-5
cdr3_nt: TGTGCCAGCAGCCGGGGGTTAGGGCACGGACAGCCCCAGCATTTT
cdr3_aa: CASSRGLGHGQPQHF

clone_size: -
v_call: TRBV6-5
d_call: TRBD1
j_call: TRBJ1-6
cdr3_nt: TGTGCCAGCAGTACAGACAGGGGGGAGAATTCACCCCTCCACTTT
cdr3_aa: CASSTDRGENSPLHF

clone_size: few
v_call: TRBV29-1
d_call: -
j_call: TRBJ2-7
cdr3_nt: TGCAGCGTTGCAACAGCCTTTCGGGGCGAGCAGTACTTC
cdr3_aa: CSVATAFRGEQYF

clone_size: -
v_call: TRBV27
d_call: TRBD1
j_call: TRBJ1-4
cdr3_nt: TGTGCCAGCAGTCGTCTAAGGACAGGGGGCGATGAAAAACTGTTTTTT
cdr3_aa: CASSRLRTGGDEKLFF

clone_size: -
v_call: TRBV27
d_call: -
j_call: TRBJ1-5
cdr3_nt: TGTGCCAGCAGCTCAAGGGGCAGTCAGAATCAGCCCCAGCATTTT
cdr3_aa: CASSSRGSQNQPQHF

clone_size: -
v_call: TRBV15
d_call: -
j_call: TRBJ1-6
cdr3_nt: TGTGCCACCAGCAGAGAACCTAATTCACCCCTCCACTTT
cdr3_aa: CATSREPNSPLHF

clone_size: -
v_call: TRBV3-1/TRBV3-2
d_call: -
j_call: TRBJ2-3
cdr3_nt: TGTGCCAGCAGCCAGCTGGCCAGCACAGATACGCAGTATTTT
cdr3_aa: CASSQLASTDTQYF

clone_size: -
v_call: TRBV2
d_call: -
j_call: TRBJ1-2
cdr3_nt: TGTGCCAGCAGGCGGCAGCCTAACTATGGCTACACCTTC
cdr3_aa: CASRRQPNYGYTF

clone_size: -
v_call: TRBV18
d_call: TRBD1
j_call: TRBJ1-4
cdr3_nt: TGTGCCAGCTCACCGCCGGGACAGGATAATGAAAAACTGTTTTTT
cdr3_aa: CASSPPGQDNEKLFF

clone_size: few
v_call: TRBV6-4
d_call: -
j_call: TRBJ2-3
cdr3_nt: TGTGCCAGCAGGGGGAACTTAAACACAGATACGCAGTATTTT
cdr3_aa: CASRGNLNTDTQYF

clone_size: -
v_call: TRBV19
d_call: -
j_call: TRBJ2-7
cdr3_nt: TGTGCCAGTTCCGGGGGTTCCTACGAGCAGTACTTC
cdr3_aa: CASSGGSYEQYF

clone_size: -
v_call: TRBV6-5
d_call: -
j_call: TRBJ2-7
cdr3_nt: TGTGCCAGCAGTTACAATCAGGCCTCCTACGAGCAGTACTTC
cdr3_aa: CASSYNQASYEQYF

clone_size: -
v_call: TRBV4-2
d_call: TRBD2
j_call: TRBJ2-3
cdr3_nt: TGTGCCAGCAGCCAAGAAGAAGCGGGGTTGGGGGATACGCAGTATTTT
cdr3_aa: CASSQEEAGLGDTQYF

clone_size: -
v_call: TRBV27
d_call: -
j_call: TRBJ1-1
cdr3_nt: TGTGCCAGCAGTTACCTGTGGGGGAACACTGAAGCTTTCTTT
cdr3_aa: CASSYLWGNTEAFF

clone_size: -
v_call: TRBV11-3
d_call: -
j_call: TRBJ2-2
cdr3_nt: TGTGCCAGCAGCTATGGTCCGGCCGGGGAGCTGTTTTTT
cdr3_aa: CASSYGPAGELFF

clone_size: -
v_call: TRBV7-2
d_call: -
j_call: TRBJ2-3
cdr3_nt: TGTGCCAGCAGCTTAGGCCTCCAGGCTGTGAGCACAGATACGCAGTATTTT
cdr3_aa: CASSLGLQAVSTDTQYF

clone_size: -
v_call: TRBV9
d_call: -
j_call: TRBJ1-3
cdr3_nt: TGTGCCAGCAGCGTACAGGAGGGACGTGGAAACACCATATATTTT
cdr3_aa: CASSVQEGRGNTIYF

clone_size: -
v_call: TRBV5-5
d_call: -
j_call: TRBJ2-2
cdr3_nt: TGTGCCAGCAGCTTGAGTGTCGGGAGAGGAACCGGGGAGCTGTTTTTT
cdr3_aa: CASSLSVGRGTGELFF

clone_size: -
v_call: TRBV6-2/TRBV6-3
d_call: TRBD1
j_call: TRBJ1-2
cdr3_nt: TGTGCCAGCAGCTGGGACAGAGGTTATGGCTACACCTTC
cdr3_aa: CASSWDRGYGYTF

clone_size: -
v_call: TRBV2
d_call: TRBD2
j_call: TRBJ2-7
cdr3_nt: TGTGCCAGACAGCGGGACTACTCCTCCTACGAGCAGTACTTC
cdr3_aa: CARQRDYSSYEQYF

clone_size: -
v_call: TRBV6-5
d_call: -
j_call: TRBJ1-2
cdr3_nt: TGTGCCAGCACTATATTAGACGGGGGTGGTGGCTACACCTTC
cdr3_aa: CASTILDGGGGYTF

clone_size: -
v_call: TRBV6-2/TRBV6-3
d_call: TRBD1
j_call: TRBJ1-5
cdr3_nt: TGTGCCAGCAGTCGGACAGGGTTTCAGCCCCAGCATTTT
cdr3_aa: CASSRTGFQPQHF

clone_size: -
v_call: TRBV19
d_call: -
j_call: TRBJ1-2
cdr3_nt: TGTGCCAGCGAGGGGGATGGCTACACCTTC
cdr3_aa: CASEGDGYTF

clone_size: -
v_call: TRBV28
d_call: -
j_call: TRBJ2-7
cdr3_nt: TGTGCCAGCAGTTTATACGACTACGAGCAGTACTTC
cdr3_aa: CASSLYDYEQYF

clone_size: -
v_call: TRBV6-5
d_call: -
j_call: TRBJ1-5
cdr3_nt: TGTGCCAGCAGCGCCGGACAGAGCCCGAATCAGCCCCAGCATTTT
cdr3_aa: CASSAGQSPNQPQHF

clone_size: -
v_call: TRBV5-1
d_call: -
j_call: TRBJ2-7
cdr3_nt: TGCGCCAGCAGCTTTAACGGGGGTGGAGTAGAGCAGTACTTC
cdr3_aa: CASSFNGGGVEQYF

clone_size: once
v_call: TRBV7-9
d_call: -
j_call: TRBJ2-2
cdr3_nt: TGTGCCAGCAGGCGCGCAATCAGCCCCAGTGGGACCGGGGAGCTGTTTTTT
cdr3_aa: CASRRAISPSGTGELFF

clone_size: -
v_call: TRBV2
d_call: -
j_call: TRBJ1-6
cdr3_nt: TGTGCCAGCAGGGAGCAGGCGTCCAATTCACCCCTCCACTTT
cdr3_aa: CASREQASNSPLHF

clone_size: few
v_call: TRBV7-8
d_call: -
j_call: TRBJ2-7
cdr3_nt: TGTGCCAGCAGCTCCAAGTCTGGGGCGACAATTTCTCCCATTGTCCACGAGCAGTACTTC
cdr3_aa: CASSSKSGATISPIVHEQYF

clone_size: -
v_call: TRBV7-2
d_call: -
j_call: TRBJ1-1
cdr3_nt: TGTGCCAGCAGCTTATATGCTGAAGCTTTCTTT
cdr3_aa: CASSLYAEAFF

clone_size: -
v_call: TRBV4-2
d_call: TRBD2
j_call: TRBJ2-1
cdr3_nt: TGTGCCAGCAGCCGGGGACTAGCGGAGTACAATGAGCAGTTCTTC
cdr3_aa: CASSRGLAEYNEQFF

clone_size: -
v_call: TRBV6-1
d_call: -
j_call: TRBJ2-7
cdr3_nt: TGTGCCAGCAGTGAAGCGGTGAGGCCCTACGAGCAGTACTTC
cdr3_aa: CASSEAVRPYEQYF

clone_size: -
v_call: TRBV5-8
d_call: TRBD1
j_call: TRBJ1-5
cdr3_nt: TGTGCCAGCAGAGACGACAGGGGTAGTCAGCCCCAGCATTTT
cdr3_aa: CASRDDRGSQPQHF

clone_size: -
v_call: TRBV28
d_call: -
j_call: TRBJ2-7
cdr3_nt: TGTGCCAGCAATGCCGCCTACGAGCAGTACTTC
cdr3_aa: CASNAAYEQYF

clone_size: -
v_call: TRBV5-1
d_call: -
j_call: TRBJ2-1
cdr3_nt: TGCGCCAGCAGCTTGTCAGGTACAAGCTCCTACAATGAGCAGTTCTTC
cdr3_aa: CASSLSGTSSYNEQFF

clone_size: -
v_call: TRBV7-9
d_call: -
j_call: TRBJ1-2
cdr3_nt: TGTGCCAGCAGCCTCCAGGTTAACTATGGCTACACCTTC
cdr3_aa: CASSLQVNYGYTF

clone_size: once
v_call: TRBV28
d_call: -
j_call: TRBJ2-3
cdr3_nt: TGTGCCAGCAGTTTAGCCCACTACACAGATACGCAGTATTTT
cdr3_aa: CASSLAHYTDTQYF

clone_size: -
v_call: TRBV27
d_call: -
j_call: TRBJ1-6
cdr3_nt: TGTGCCAGCACTTTCGCAGGGTCCAATTCACCCCTCCACTTT
cdr3_aa: CASTFAGSNSPLHF

clone_size: once
v_call: TRBV19
d_call: -
j_call: TRBJ1-6
cdr3_nt: TGTGCCAGTAGTATAGATCGAAGGTCACCCCTCCACTTT
cdr3_aa: CASSIDRRSPLHF

clone_size: -
v_call: TRBV6-6
d_call: -
j_call: TRBJ1-1
cdr3_nt: TGTGCCAGCAGTAACCTGTACTTGGGGTTCTTT
cdr3_aa: CASSNLYLGFF

clone_size: -
v_call: TRBV7-8
d_call: TRBD1
j_call: TRBJ2-5
cdr3_nt: TGTGCCAGCAGCGCCTGGGACAGGGGGCAAGAGACCCAGTACTTC
cdr3_aa: CASSAWDRGQETQYF

clone_size: once
v_call: TRBV5-1
d_call: -
j_call: TRBJ2-3
cdr3_nt: TGCGCCAGCAGCCGTGACAGTTTGGGGACAGATACGCAGTATTTT
cdr3_aa: CASSRDSLGTDTQYF

clone_size: once
v_call: TRBV18
d_call: -
j_call: TRBJ1-4
cdr3_nt: TGTGCCAGCTCACCTGTTATAGTGGGGCAGGTGACTAATGAAAAACTGTTTTTT
cdr3_aa: CASSPVIVGQVTNEKLFF

clone_size: -
v_call: TRBV25-1
d_call: -
j_call: TRBJ2-3
cdr3_nt: TGTGCCAGCAGTGACCCCTCTCACACGGATACGCAGTATTTT
cdr3_aa: CASSDPSHTDTQYF

clone_size: -
v_call: TRBV30
d_call: -
j_call: TRBJ1-1
cdr3_nt: TGTGCCTGGTTACTCCAGGGGTCGTCTGAAGCTTTCTTT
cdr3_aa: CAWLLQGSSEAFF

clone_size: -
v_call: TRBV19
d_call: -
j_call: TRBJ2-5
cdr3_nt: TGTGCCAGTAGTATAGGGCCCCCCCAAGAGACCCAGTACTTC
cdr3_aa: CASSIGPPQETQYF